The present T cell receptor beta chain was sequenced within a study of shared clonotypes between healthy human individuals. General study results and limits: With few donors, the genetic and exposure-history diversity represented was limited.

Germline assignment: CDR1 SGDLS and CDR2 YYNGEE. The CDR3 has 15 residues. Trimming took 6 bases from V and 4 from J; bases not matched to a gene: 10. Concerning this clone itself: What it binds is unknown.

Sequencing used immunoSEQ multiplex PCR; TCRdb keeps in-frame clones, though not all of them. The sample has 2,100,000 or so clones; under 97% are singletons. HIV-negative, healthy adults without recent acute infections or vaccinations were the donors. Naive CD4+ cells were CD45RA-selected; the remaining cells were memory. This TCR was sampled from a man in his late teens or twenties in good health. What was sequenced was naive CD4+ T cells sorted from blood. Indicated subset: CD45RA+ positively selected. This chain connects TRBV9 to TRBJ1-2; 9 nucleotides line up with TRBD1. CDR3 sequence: CASTRTGTGIYGYTF. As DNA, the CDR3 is TGTGCCAGCACCAGGACCGGGACAGGGATCTATGGCTACACCTTC.